What follows is one T cell receptor beta chain and its context. The method was immunoSEQ multiplex PCR; TCRdb's version includes in-frame clones alone and lacks a portion of them. In the table there are 75,000 to 90,000 clones, roughly 80% of which are singletons. This CDR3 is 14 amino acids long. V was trimmed by 3 bases and J by 9 bases, leaving 12 bases between them. In germline, CDR1 is SNHLY, CDR2 FYNNEI. The data derive from a study of blood T cell repertoires in COVID-19. Study as a whole: Acute and convalescent COVID-19 specimens originated in the United States, Italy and Spain.

V and J are TRBV2 and TRBJ1-6; D uncertain. This receptor was identified in a woman in her forties with active or convalescent COVID-19. The sequenced sample consisted of peripheral blood. The chain's CDR3 is CASSEWVEGSPLHF. The CDR3 DNA reads as TGTGCCAGCAGTGAGTGGGTAGAGGGTTCACCCCTCCACTTT. The whole variable domain, remainder taken from reference TRBV2 and TRBJ1-6, is EPEVTQTPSHQVTQMGQEVILRCVPISNHLYFYWYRQILGQKVEFLVSFYNNEISEKSEIFDDQFSVERPDGSNFTLKIRSTKLEDSAMYFCASSEWVEGSPLHFGNGTRLTVT.